This TCR beta chain was retrieved from a study of neurological immune-mediated disorders. About the study: Of the approximately 34 patients with multiple sclerosis, about 30 had relapsing-remitting MS, whereas the remaining 3 had secondary progressive MS.

Overall study findings and caveats: Clinical features showed no association with the multiple sclerosis repertoire cluster, and MRI features showed none either. No expanded-clone CDR3 amino acid sequence recurred across subjects, suggesting private TCR-beta repertoires.

Comments on this clonotype: Its antigen is unknown. This clone may be a read error of a much larger clone one base away.

Synthesis of cDNA used 5'RACE (with 10-nucleotide random UMIs). MiXCR was run by TCRdb on the 5' RACE reads, yielding one entry per CDR3 protein. The sample holds approximately 130,000 distinct CDR3 sequences, roughly 3.4% seen once. Germline CDR1 SGHRS, CDR2 YFSETQ. The CDR3 sequence is 14 residues long. The receptor was derived from a woman in her twenties or thirties with multiple sclerosis. The sequenced sample consisted of PBMCs. The chain uses TRBV5-1 and TRBJ1-1; D is unresolved. CDR3 in amino acids: CASRLDSVNAEAFF. The CDR3 region has the DNA TGCGCCAGCCGGCTCGATTCGGTGAACGCTGAAGCTTTCTTT.